This TCR beta chain was sequenced in a study of blood T cell repertoires in COVID-19. Study details: T cells, B-cell-depleted T cells, or PBMCs supplied cDNA or gDNA.

What the recovered Cohort 3 donors had was two negative PCRs, clearance, or symptom resolution. Germline values: CDR1 LNHDA, CDR2 SQIVND (reference sequence). CDR3 size: 14 residues. V shed 4 bases and J 0 bases; nucleotides not matched to a gene: 2. Generated by immunoSEQ multiplex PCR, the TCRdb table keeps only in-frame clones and is missing some. The data hold around 200,000 clones, with approximately 90% observed a single time. This clonotype originated in a young man who had recovered from COVID-19. The sample comprised PBMCs or T cells enriched from blood (not recorded which). The chain recombines TRBV19 with TRBJ1-1; 7 bases fit TRBD1. In DNA, the CDR3 is TGTGCCAGTAGTAGGGACAGAGTGAACACTGAAGCTTTCTTT. Residues: CASSRDRVNTEAFF.